The next 24 T cell receptor beta chains were all read from a single sample in a study of identifying expanded T cells in peripheral blood. Sequencing used immunoSEQ multiplex PCR; TCRdb keeps in-frame clones, though not all of them. The sample records some 78,000 clones, 65% to 85% being singletons. Sequenced input: blood. These receptors came from a person aged 18 to 75 in good health.

The gene calls are TRBV28 and TRBJ2-7, with TRBD2 matching over 10 bases. This CDR3 has 16 amino acids. Germline CDR1 MDHEN, CDR2 SYDVKM. Trimming cost V 7 bases and J 7 bases; bases outside gene matches: 16. Written as DNA, the CDR3 is TGTGCCAGCAAAGGGAGTCGGAGCGGGAGGGCCAGAGAGCAGTACTTC. As protein: CASKGSRSGRAREQYF. Full variable domain (missing parts from reference TRBV28 and TRBJ2-7): DVKVTQSSRYLVKRTGEKVFLECVQDMDHENMFWYRQDPGLGLRLIYFSYDVKMKEKGDIPEGYSVSREKKERFSLILESASTNQTSMYLCASKGSRSGRAREQYFGPGTRLTVT.

The CDR3 reads CASTMGQVRLSGANVLTF. CDR3 bases: TGTGCCAGTACCATGGGACAGGTTCGACTCTCTGGGGCCAACGTCCTGACTTTC. V is TRBV19 and J is TRBJ2-6; 8 bases agree with TRBD1. Looked up from germline, CDR1 is LNHDA and CDR2 is SQIVND (reference sequence). The V and J ends lost 7 bases and 0 bases, in that order; junction bases with no gene match: 11. CDR3 size: 18 residues.

The gene calls are TRBV18 and TRBJ1-2, with D possibly being TRBD1 (5 bases). The CDR3 spans 14 residues. Germline V lookup: CDR1 KGHSH, CDR2 LQKENI. Trimming shortened V by 4 bases and J by 0 bases, and 9 bases separated the two germline ends. The CDR3 loop is CASSLQVPNYGYTF. The CDR3 nucleotides are TGTGCCAGCTCACTACAGGTTCCTAACTATGGCTACACCTTC.

This clone was detected only once. The rearrangement uses TRBV10-3 and TRBJ2-3; D unclear. The germline V gene encodes CDR1 ENHRY and CDR2 SYGVKD. The V end lost 6 bases, the J end lost 3 bases, and 22 bases lay between the germline ends. The CDR3 sequence is 17 residues long. CDR3 sequence: CAIRGILSGEGTDTQYF. In DNA, the CDR3 is TGTGCCATCAGGGGAATTTTAAGTGGGGAAGGAACAGATACGCAGTATTTT.

The chain joins TRBV25-1 to TRBJ2-3; D unclear. CDR3 size: 11 residues. Germline CDR1 MGHDK, CDR2 SYGVNS. Trimming pared 5 bases from V and 6 bases from J, leaving 6 bases between. This CDR3 is CASSNGDTQYF. CDR3 in DNA: TGTGCCAGCAGTAATGGGGATACGCAGTATTTT.

The V and J genes are TRBV7-8 and TRBJ2-5; D may be TRBD1 (6 bases). The germline CDR1 and CDR2 sequences are SGHVS and FQNEAQ. This CDR3 has 15 residues. The V and J ends lost 1 base and 7 bases respectively, with 16 bases between them. CDR3 sequence (DNA): TGTGCCAGCAGCTTAGGATGGGACACGACGAGGACCCAGTACTTC. Its translation is CASSLGWDTTRTQYF.

The sample holds many counts of this clone. The rearrangement uses TRBV6-1 and TRBJ1-5; the match to TRBD1 covers 8 bases. Trimming cost V 4 bases and J 2 bases; bases outside gene matches: 4. CDR1 and CDR2 (germline): MNHNS, SASEGT. The CDR3 loop spans 15 amino acids. CDR3 DNA: TGTGCCAGCAGTGTACAGGGGGTAGGCAATCAGCCCCAGCATTTT. This gives the protein CASSVQGVGNQPQHF.

The rearrangement joins TRBV6-5 to TRBJ2-1, with TRBD1 matching 7 bases. Germline CDR1 is MNHEY and CDR2 is SVGAGI. This CDR3 contains 15 residues. V shed 8 bases, J shed 3 bases, and the junction held 10 bases outside the gene matches. CDR3 protein: CASGKSGQHYNEQFF. CDR3 in DNA: TGTGCCAGCGGAAAATCGGGACAGCACTACAATGAGCAGTTCTTC.

Points on this clone: At one of its ends the junction is not consistent with the germline gene, which may arise from a read error. The CDR3 sequence: CASSSSLAVGTDTQYF. In DNA form, the CDR3 reads TGTGCTAGCAGCTCATCACTAGCGGTCGGGACAGATACGCAGTATTTT. This chain uses TRBV7-7 with TRBJ2-3; 8 nucleotides agree with TRBD2. CDR1 is SSHAT, CDR2 FNYEAQ, per germline (reference sequence). CDR3 length equals 16 residues.

The chain uses TRBV28 and TRBJ2-5; 14 nucleotides match TRBD2. V shed 8 bases and J 5 bases; nucleotides not matched to a gene: 19. Germline CDR1 is MDHEN and CDR2 is SYDVKM. The CDR3 sequence is 19 residues long. CDR3 in amino acids: CASGLRPGTSGRKKETQYF. The CDR3 nucleotides read TGTGCCAGCGGCCTTAGACCGGGGACTAGCGGGAGAAAAAAGGAGACCCAGTACTTC.

This clone was counted only a few times. The gene calls are TRBV9 and TRBJ2-7; either TRBD1 or TRBD2 may supply D (5 bases each). Trimming left V 4 bases short and J 2 bases short, with 16 bases between. The length of the CDR3 is 15 residues. CDR1 is SGDLS, CDR2 YYNGEE, per germline. CDR3 loop: CASSTYPGPAYEQYF. In DNA form, the CDR3 reads TGTGCCAGCAGCACCTACCCGGGGCCGGCCTACGAGCAGTACTTC.

The chain is built from TRBV5-4 and TRBJ1-2; D remains ambiguous. The CDR3 length is 11 residues. Per germline, CDR1 SGHNT and CDR2 YYREEE (reference sequence). Trimming stripped 4 bases from V and 7 bases from J, with 8 bases between. CDR3 DNA: TGTGCCAGCAGCAGCAGGTCTGGCTACACCTTC. This encodes CASSSRSGYTF.

The chain employs TRBV7-3 and TRBJ1-1, with TRBD1 matching over 8 bases. V lost 5 bases to trimming and J lost 4 bases; unmatched junction nucleotides: 15. Per the germline V gene, CDR1 is SGHTA and CDR2 is FQGTGA. The CDR3 totals 17 residues. The CDR3 DNA follows: TGTGCCAGCAGCGCGTCCGGACAGGGAAAAGGGGGCACTGAAGCTTTCTTT. It yields the protein CASSASGQGKGGTEAFF.

The V gene is TRBV6-4, the J gene TRBJ2-2; tentatively, D is TRBD1 (5 bases). The CDR3 extends over 14 amino acids. CDR1 is MRHNA and CDR2 is SNTAGT in the germline V gene. V shed 0 bases and J shed 3 bases, with 5 bases lying between them. The CDR3 DNA is TGTGCCAGCAGTGACTCAGGGGACACCGGGGAGCTGTTTTTT. It is translated as CASSDSGDTGELFF.

The chain couples TRBV6-1 to TRBJ2-4; D remains unclear. Trimming left V 10 bases short and J 0 bases short, with 10 bases between. Germline lookup yields CDR1 MNHNS and CDR2 SASEGT. CDR3 length: 13 amino acids. This chain's CDR3 is CATWNLAKNIQYF. The CDR3 region has the DNA TGTGCCACCTGGAATCTAGCCAAAAACATTCAGTACTTC.

The genes are TRBV6-5 and TRBJ2-7; D uncertain. Trimming pared 2 bases from V and 3 bases from J, leaving 11 bases between. CDR1 is MNHEY, CDR2 SVGAGI, per germline. This CDR3 contains 14 residues. The CDR3 protein is CASSYGIALYEQYF. CDR3 sequence (DNA): TGTGCCAGCAGTTACGGGATAGCCCTCTACGAGCAGTACTTC.

This clone has only one observation. The chain couples TRBV9 to TRBJ2-5; 7 bases fit TRBD1. The CDR3 contains 15 residues. J lost 2 bases, V lost 3 bases, and 7 bases had no gene match. Looked up from germline, CDR1 is SGDLS and CDR2 is YYNGEE. CDR3 protein: CASSGLGQQQETQYF. CDR3 bases: TGTGCCAGCAGCGGATTGGGACAGCAACAAGAGACCCAGTACTTC.

The J gene is TRBJ2-1, the V gene TRBV25-1, with TRBD2 matching 9 bases. Germline V gene lookup returns CDR1 MGHDK and CDR2 SYGVNS. Trimming removed 5 bases from V and 3 bases from J; junction bases left unmatched: 8. The CDR3 spans 16 residues. CDR3 protein: CASSIIAGGGYNEQFF. CDR3 coding DNA: TGTGCCAGCAGTATTATCGCGGGAGGGGGCTACAATGAGCAGTTCTTC.

The gene calls are TRBV19 and TRBJ1-5; D ambiguous. V lost 3 bases and J lost 0, with 9 bases in between. This CDR3 has 15 amino acids. Germline CDR1 and CDR2: LNHDA and SQIVND (reference sequence). CDR3 sequence reads: CASSIFQTSNQPQHF. The CDR3 region has the DNA TGTGCCAGTAGTATCTTTCAGACTAGCAATCAGCCCCAGCATTTT.

This chain joins TRBV18 and TRBJ1-3; the D gene is possibly TRBD1 (5 bases). Germline CDR1 and CDR2: KGHSH and LQKENI. This CDR3 spans 18 amino acids. Between the trimmed V and J ends, which lost 0 bases and 0 bases, there was a span of 15 bases. The DNA of the CDR3 is TGTGCCAGCTCACCACCGGACGGACATCAAGACTCTGGAAACACCATATATTTT. This codes for CASSPPDGHQDSGNTIYF.

The chain combines TRBV7-9 with TRBJ2-2; D is ambiguous. CDR3 length equals 12 residues. Trimming left V 4 bases short and J 3 bases short, with 3 bases between. The germline V gene encodes CDR1 SEHNR and CDR2 FQNEAQ (reference sequence). CDR3 sequence reads: CASSSHTGELFF. The CDR3 DNA is TGTGCCAGCAGCTCTCACACCGGGGAGCTGTTTTTT.

The chain has TRBV4-3 and TRBJ1-3; tentative D call: TRBD1 (5 bases). The V and J ends lost 0 bases and 0 bases respectively, with 15 bases between them. CDR1 is LGHNA and CDR2 is YSLEER in the germline V gene. This CDR3 contains 18 residues. The CDR3, as DNA: TGCGCCAGCAGCCAAGATAATGAGGGGAGCGGCTCTGGAAACACCATATATTTT. Translation: CASSQDNEGSGSGNTIYF.

V is TRBV6-6 and J is TRBJ2-1; D not certain. Deletions cut 0 bases from V and 3 bases from J, with 6 bases between. Germline-derived CDR1 and CDR2 are MNHNY and SVGAGI (reference sequence). This CDR3 comprises 14 residues. The CDR3 sequence: CASSYSDGYNEQFF. CDR3 nucleotide sequence: TGTGCCAGCAGTTACTCGGACGGCTACAATGAGCAGTTCTTC.

A word on this clone: In the same sample, other DNA sequences code for this CDR3. The V call is TRBV7-9, the J call TRBJ1-4; no reliable D call. The V end lost 3 bases, the J end lost 0 bases, and 8 bases lay between the germline ends. The CDR3 has 15 amino acids. Germline CDR1 and CDR2: SEHNR and FQNEAQ (reference sequence). The DNA of the CDR3 is TGTGCCAGCAGCTTGGTTGGGTCAACTAATGAAAAACTGTTTTTT. This gives the protein CASSLVGSTNEKLFF.